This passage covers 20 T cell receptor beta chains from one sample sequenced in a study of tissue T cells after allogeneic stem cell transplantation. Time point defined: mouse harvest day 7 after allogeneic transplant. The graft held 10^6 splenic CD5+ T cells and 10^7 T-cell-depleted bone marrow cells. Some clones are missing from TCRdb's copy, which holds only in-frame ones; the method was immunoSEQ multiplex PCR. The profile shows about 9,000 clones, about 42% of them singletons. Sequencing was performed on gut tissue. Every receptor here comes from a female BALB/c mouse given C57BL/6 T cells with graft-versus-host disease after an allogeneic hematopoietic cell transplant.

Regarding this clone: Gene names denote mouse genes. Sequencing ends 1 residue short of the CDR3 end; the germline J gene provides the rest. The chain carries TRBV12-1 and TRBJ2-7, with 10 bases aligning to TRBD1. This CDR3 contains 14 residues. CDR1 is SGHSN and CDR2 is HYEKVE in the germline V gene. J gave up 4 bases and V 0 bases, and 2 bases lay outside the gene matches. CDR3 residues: CASSLVGQGYEQYF. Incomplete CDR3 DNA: TGTGCCAGCTCTCTCGTGGGACAGGGGTATGAACAGTAC. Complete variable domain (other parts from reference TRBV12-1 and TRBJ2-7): DSGVVQSPRHIIKEKGGRSVLTCIPISGHSNVVWYQQTLGKELKFLIQHYEKVERDKGFLPSRFSVQQFDDYHSEMNMSALELEDSAMYFCASSLVGQGYEQYFGPGTRLTVL.

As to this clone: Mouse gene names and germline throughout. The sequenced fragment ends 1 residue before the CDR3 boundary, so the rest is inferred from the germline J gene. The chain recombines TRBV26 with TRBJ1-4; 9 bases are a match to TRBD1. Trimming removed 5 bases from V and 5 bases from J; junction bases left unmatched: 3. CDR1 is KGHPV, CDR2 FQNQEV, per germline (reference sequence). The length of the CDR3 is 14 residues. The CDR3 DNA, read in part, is TGTGCCAGCAGTGGACAGGGGACGAACGAAAGATTATTT. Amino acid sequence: CASSGQGTNERLF. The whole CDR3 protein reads CASSGQGTNERLFF.

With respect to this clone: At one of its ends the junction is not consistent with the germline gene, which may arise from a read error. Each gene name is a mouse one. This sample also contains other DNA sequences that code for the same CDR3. CDR3 bases read: TGCGCCAGTTCCGGGACAACAAACACCGGGCAGCTCTAC. Amino acid sequence: CASSGTTNTGQLY. From start to end, the CDR3 is CASSGTTNTGQLYF. The V gene is TRBV26, the J gene TRBJ2-2, with D possibly being TRBD1 (6 bases). The read gets to within 1 residue of the CDR3 end, and the germline J gene fills in the rest. The CDR3 has 14 amino acids. Looked up from germline, CDR1 is KGHPV and CDR2 is FQNQEV (reference sequence).

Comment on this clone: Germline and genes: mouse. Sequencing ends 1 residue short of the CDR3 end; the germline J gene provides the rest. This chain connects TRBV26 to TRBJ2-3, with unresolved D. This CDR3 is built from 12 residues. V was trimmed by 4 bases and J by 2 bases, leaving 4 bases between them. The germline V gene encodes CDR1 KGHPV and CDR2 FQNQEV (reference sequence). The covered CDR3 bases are TGTGCCAGCAGTCGCCATGCAGAAACGCTGTAT. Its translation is CASSRHAETLY. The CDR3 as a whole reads CASSRHAETLYF.

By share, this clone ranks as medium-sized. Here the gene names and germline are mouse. The chain's CDR3 is CASSLAGAANSDYTF. CDR3 bases read: TGTGCAAGCAGCTTAGCAGGGGCCGCAAACTCCGACTACACC. The rearrangement uses TRBV16 and TRBJ1-2, with TRBD1 as a possible D gene (6 bases). The CDR3 end is not reached by the read, which stops 1 residue before it; the germline J gene fills it in. V was shortened by 1 base and J by 0 bases, with 9 bases between the two germline ends. This CDR3 is 15 amino acids long. Germline lookup yields CDR1 SGHSA and CDR2 FRNQAP.

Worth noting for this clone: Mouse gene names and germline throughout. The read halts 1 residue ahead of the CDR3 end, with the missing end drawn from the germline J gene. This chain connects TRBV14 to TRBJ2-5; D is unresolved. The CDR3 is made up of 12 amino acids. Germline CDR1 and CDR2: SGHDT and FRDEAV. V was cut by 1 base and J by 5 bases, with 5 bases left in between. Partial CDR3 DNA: TGTGCCAGCAGTTTCGGGGTAGACACCCAGTAC. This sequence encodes CASSFGVDTQY. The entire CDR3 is CASSFGVDTQYF.

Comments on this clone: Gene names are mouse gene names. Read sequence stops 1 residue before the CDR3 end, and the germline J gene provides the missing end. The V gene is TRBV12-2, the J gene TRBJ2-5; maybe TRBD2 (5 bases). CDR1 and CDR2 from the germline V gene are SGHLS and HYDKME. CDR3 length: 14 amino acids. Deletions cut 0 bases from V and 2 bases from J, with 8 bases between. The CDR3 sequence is CASSLVGVQDTQYF. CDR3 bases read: TGTGCCAGCTCTCTCGTTGGGGTCCAAGACACCCAGTAC.

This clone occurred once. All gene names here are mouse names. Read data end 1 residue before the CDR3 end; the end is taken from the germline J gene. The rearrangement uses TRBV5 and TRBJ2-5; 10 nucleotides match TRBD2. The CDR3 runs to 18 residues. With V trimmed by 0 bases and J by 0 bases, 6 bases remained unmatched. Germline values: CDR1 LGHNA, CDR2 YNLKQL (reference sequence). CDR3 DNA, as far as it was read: TGTGCCAGCAGCCAAGACAGGACTGGGGGTTTTAACCAAGACACCCAGTAC. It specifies CASSQDRTGGFNQDTQY. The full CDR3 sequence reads CASSQDRTGGFNQDTQYF.

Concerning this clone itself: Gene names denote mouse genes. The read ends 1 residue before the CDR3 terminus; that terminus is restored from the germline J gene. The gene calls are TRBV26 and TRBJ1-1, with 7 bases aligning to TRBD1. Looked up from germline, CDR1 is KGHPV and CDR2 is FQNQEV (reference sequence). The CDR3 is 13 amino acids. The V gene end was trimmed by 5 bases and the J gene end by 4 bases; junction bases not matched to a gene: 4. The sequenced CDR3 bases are TGTGCCAGCAGTGTCGACAGGGTCACAGAAGTCTTC. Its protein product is CASSVDRVTEVF. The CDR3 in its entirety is CASSVDRVTEVFF.

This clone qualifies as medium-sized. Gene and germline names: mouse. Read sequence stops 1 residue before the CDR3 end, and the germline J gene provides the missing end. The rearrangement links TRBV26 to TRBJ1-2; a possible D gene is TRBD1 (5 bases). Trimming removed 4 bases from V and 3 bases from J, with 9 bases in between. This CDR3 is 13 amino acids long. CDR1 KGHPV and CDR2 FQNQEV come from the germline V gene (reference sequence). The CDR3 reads CASSRREDSDYTF. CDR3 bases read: TGTGCCAGCAGTCGCAGGGAGGACTCCGACTACACC.

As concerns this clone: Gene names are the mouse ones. This chain's CDR3 is CASSSGNTGQLYF. Partial CDR3 DNA: TGTGCCAGCAGTTCAGGGAACACCGGGCAGCTCTAC. This rearrangement joins TRBV26 to TRBJ2-2; D perhaps matches TRBD1 (5 bases). The observed sequence ends 1 residue before the CDR3 terminus, with the missing tail filled in from the germline J gene. The CDR3 is 13 amino acids. Trimming cost V 5 bases and J 2 bases, with 6 bases left between them. The V gene's germline CDR1 is KGHPV and CDR2 FQNQEV (reference sequence).

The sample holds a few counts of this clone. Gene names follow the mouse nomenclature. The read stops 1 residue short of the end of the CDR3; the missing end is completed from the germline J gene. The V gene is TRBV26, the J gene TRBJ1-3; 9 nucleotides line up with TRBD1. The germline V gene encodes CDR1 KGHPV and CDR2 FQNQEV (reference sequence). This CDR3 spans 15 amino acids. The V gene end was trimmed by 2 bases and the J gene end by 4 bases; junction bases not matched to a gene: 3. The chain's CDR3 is CASSLNRGHGNTLYF. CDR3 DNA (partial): TGTGCCAGCAGTCTGAACAGGGGGCACGGAAATACGCTCTAT.

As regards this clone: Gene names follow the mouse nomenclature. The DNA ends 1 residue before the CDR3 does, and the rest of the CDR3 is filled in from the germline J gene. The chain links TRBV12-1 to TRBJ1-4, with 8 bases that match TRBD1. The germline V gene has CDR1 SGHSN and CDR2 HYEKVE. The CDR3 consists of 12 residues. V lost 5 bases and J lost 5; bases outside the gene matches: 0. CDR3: CASYRGNERLFF. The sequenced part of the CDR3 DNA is TGTGCCAGCTACAGGGGGAACGAAAGATTATTT.

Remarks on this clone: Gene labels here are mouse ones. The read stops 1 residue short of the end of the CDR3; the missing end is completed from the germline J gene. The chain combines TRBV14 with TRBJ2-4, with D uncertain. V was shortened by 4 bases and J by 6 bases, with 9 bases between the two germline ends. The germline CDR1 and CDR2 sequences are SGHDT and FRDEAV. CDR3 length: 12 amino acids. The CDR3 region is CASSPGVNTLYF. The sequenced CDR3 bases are TGTGCCAGCAGTCCCGGGGTCAACACCTTGTAC.

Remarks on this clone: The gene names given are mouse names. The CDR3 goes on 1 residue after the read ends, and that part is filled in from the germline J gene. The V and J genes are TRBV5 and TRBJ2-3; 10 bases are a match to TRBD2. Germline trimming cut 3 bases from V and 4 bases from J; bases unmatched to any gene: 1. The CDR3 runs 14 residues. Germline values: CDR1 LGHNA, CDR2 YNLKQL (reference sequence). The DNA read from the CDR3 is TGTGCCAGCAGCCACTGGGGGGGCTCAGAAACGCTGTAT. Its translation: CASSHWGGSETLY. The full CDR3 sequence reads CASSHWGGSETLYF.

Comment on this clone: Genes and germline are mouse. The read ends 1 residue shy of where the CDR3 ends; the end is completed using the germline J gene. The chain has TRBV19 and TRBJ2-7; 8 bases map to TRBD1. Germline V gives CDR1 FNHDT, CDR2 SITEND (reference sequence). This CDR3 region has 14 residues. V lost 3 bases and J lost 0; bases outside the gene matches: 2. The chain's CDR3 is CASSRTGSSYEQYF. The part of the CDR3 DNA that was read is TGTGCCAGCAGTAGGACAGGGAGCTCCTATGAACAGTAC.

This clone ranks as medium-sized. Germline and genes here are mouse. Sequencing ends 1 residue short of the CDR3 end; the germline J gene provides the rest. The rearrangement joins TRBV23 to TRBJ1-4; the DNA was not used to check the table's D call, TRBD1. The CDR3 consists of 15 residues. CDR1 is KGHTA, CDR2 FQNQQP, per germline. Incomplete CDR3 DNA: TGCTCCAGCAGTCACCGACAGGGACCGAACGAAAGATTATTT. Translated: CSSSHRQGPNERLF. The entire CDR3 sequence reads CSSSHRQGPNERLFF.

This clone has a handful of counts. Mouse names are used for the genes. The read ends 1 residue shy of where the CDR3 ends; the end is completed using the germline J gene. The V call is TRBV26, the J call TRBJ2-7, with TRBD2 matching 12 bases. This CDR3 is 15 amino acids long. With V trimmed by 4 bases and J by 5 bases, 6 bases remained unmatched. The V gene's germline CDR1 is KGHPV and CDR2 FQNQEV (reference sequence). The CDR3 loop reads CASSPDWGGADEQYF. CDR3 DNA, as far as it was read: TGTGCCAGCAGTCCCGACTGGGGGGGCGCGGATGAACAGTAC. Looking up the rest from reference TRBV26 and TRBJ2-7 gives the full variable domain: NSKVIQTPRYLVKGQGQKAKMRCIPEKGHPVVFWYQQNKNNEFKFLINFQNQEVLQQIDMTEKRFSAECPSNSPCSLEIQSSEAGDSALYLCASSPDWGGADEQYFGPGTRLTVL.

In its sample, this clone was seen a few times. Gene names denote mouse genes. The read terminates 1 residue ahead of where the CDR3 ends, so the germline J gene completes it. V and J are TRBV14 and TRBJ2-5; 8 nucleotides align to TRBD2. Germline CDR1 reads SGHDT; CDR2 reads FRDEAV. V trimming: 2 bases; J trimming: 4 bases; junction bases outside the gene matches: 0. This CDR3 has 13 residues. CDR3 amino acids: CASSFGGEDTQYF. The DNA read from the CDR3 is TGTGCCAGCAGTTTTGGGGGGGAAGACACCCAGTAC.

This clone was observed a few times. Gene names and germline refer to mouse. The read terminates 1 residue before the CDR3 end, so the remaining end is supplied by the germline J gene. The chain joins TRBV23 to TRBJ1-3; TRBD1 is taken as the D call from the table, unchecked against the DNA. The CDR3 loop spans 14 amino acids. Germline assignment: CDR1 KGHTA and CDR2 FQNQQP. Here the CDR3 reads CSSSQPHSGNTLYF. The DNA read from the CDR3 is TGCTCCAGCAGTCAGCCACATTCTGGAAATACGCTCTAT.